This TCR beta chain comes out of a study of blood T cells in healthy people across ages. PCR was performed a second time for about 7 to 11 cycles using a sample-barcoded 5' primer and a J-beta primer mix. TCRdb itself ran the 5' RACE reads through MiXCR, one entry per CDR3 protein. The sample comprises some 940,000 distinct CDR3 sequences, roughly 28% of which are singletons, and 10% rests with the top ten. This clonotype was observed a few times. This may be a read error, as it is one base from a much larger clone. Germline CDR1 and CDR2: SGHTA and FQGNSA. The CDR3 runs 16 residues. The V gene lost 0 bases and the J gene lost 13 bases, with 22 bases spanning the gap. This sample was shared with a second study, whose subject was T cells of mothers and their children.

Sequencing used blood. The receptor was isolated from a woman aged 40 to 50 in good health. This chain joins TRBV7-2 and TRBJ2-1; a possible D gene is TRBD1 (6 bases). CDR3 amino acids: CASSLARGQLGKTQFF. As DNA, the CDR3 is TGTGCCAGCAGCTTAGCCCGAGGACAGCTCGGGAAGACCCAGTTCTTC.